The clone carrying this T cell receptor beta chain has just a few counts. Each CDR3 protein gets one entry after TCRdb re-called the 5' RACE reads with MiXCR. Of 310,000 or so distinct CDR3 sequences in the sample, about 16% were seen once. This sample was taken from a study of T-cell memory formation after mild COVID-19. V dropped 3 bases and J dropped 10 bases, with 16 bases sitting between them. The CDR3 is made up of 15 amino acids. The sample comprised PBMCs or a T cell subset sorted from them (not recorded which). This TCR was recovered from a man aged 18 to 30 who had mild COVID-19 (a few samples of this study predate the infection). Cell type and time point are not known. The chain links TRBV12-3 or TRBV12-4 to TRBJ1-6, with D tentatively TRBD1 (5 bases). The CDR3 nucleotides read TGTGCCAGCAGTTTTAGGGGTTTGCTCGGATCACCCCTCCACTTT. Its protein is CASSFRGLLGSPLHF.